Listed below are T cell receptor beta chains from one sample, sequenced in a study of T cells after yellow fever vaccination. TCRdb redid the calling of the 5' RACE reads with MiXCR, one entry per CDR3 protein. The sample lists 200,000 to 300,000 distinct CDR3 sequences; 13% were seen once. The specimen was CD4+ T cells sorted from PBMCs, collected 45 days after the yellow fever booster vaccination. Receptor source: a man aged 30-40 years who received the YFV17D yellow fever vaccine. Each CDR3 is given with its conserved first and last residue. D genes are given only for firm matches. Size tells how often a clone was seen (once, few, many) or the class of an expanded clone, and some rows leave it out.

TRBV28	few	TRBJ2-5	-	CASTPLPGQETQYF	TGTGCCAGCACCCCCCTCCCGGGCCAAGAGACCCAGTACTTC
TRBV7-2	-	TRBJ2-3	TRBD2	CASSLGGGEDTQYF	TGTGCCAGCAGCTTAGGGGGAGGGGAAGATACGCAGTATTTT
TRBV19	-	TRBJ1-4	-	CASSPRGAGVEKLFF	TGTGCCAGTAGTCCACGGGGCGCCGGAGTTGAAAAACTGTTTTTT
TRBV6-1	few	TRBJ2-2	-	CASIVWEKTGELFF	TGTGCCAGCATAGTGTGGGAGAAAACCGGGGAGCTGTTTTTT
TRBV9	-	TRBJ1-6	-	CASSVGVGGMTYNSPLHF	TGTGCCAGCAGCGTAGGGGTCGGAGGGATGACCTATAATTCACCCCTCCACTTT
TRBV5-4	-	TRBJ1-2	-	CASSLTAAAYGYTF	TGTGCCAGCAGCTTGACCGCGGCAGCGTATGGCTACACCTTC
TRBV15	-	TRBJ1-5	-	CATSTDLANQPQHF	TGTGCCACCAGCACGGATTTGGCCAATCAGCCCCAGCATTTT
TRBV20-1	-	TRBJ2-5	-	CSARERTQETQYF	TGCAGTGCTAGAGAACGGACCCAAGAGACCCAGTACTTC
TRBV20-1	-	TRBJ2-3	-	CSARDEGRGADTQYF	TGCAGTGCTAGAGATGAGGGCAGGGGGGCAGATACGCAGTATTTT
TRBV29-1	few	TRBJ2-2	TRBD2	CSVDVRLAGETGELFF	TGCAGCGTTGACGTAAGACTAGCGGGAGAAACCGGGGAGCTGTTTTTT
TRBV12-3/TRBV12-4	-	TRBJ1-5	-	CASRISAKDNKQPQHF	TGTGCCAGCAGAATTTCGGCAAAGGATAACAAGCAGCCCCAGCATTTT
TRBV24-1	few	TRBJ1-5	-	CATSDHRVNQPQHF	TGTGCCACCAGTGACCACAGGGTTAATCAGCCCCAGCATTTT
TRBV10-3	-	TRBJ2-7	TRBD1	CAIRGTGAGEQYF	TGTGCCATCAGGGGGACAGGGGCGGGCGAGCAGTACTTC
TRBV6-5	-	TRBJ1-5	-	CASSYGFGGDQPQHF	TGTGCCAGCAGTTACGGATTCGGAGGGGATCAGCCCCAGCATTTT
TRBV7-2	-	TRBJ2-2	-	CASSLAYLSGGGELVF	TGTGCCAGCAGCTTAGCGTACCTCAGTGGAGGCGGGGAGCTGGTTTTT
TRBV20-1	few	TRBJ1-3	-	CSARDRGWGASGNTIYF	TGCAGTGCTAGAGATAGGGGGTGGGGGGCCTCTGGAAACACCATATATTTT
TRBV7-2	few	TRBJ2-7	TRBD2	CASNRGGTSGRSLTYF	TGTGCCAGCAACAGAGGGGGGACTAGCGGGAGGTCCCTCACGTACTTC
TRBV29-1	few	TRBJ2-1	-	CSVDLGASYNEQFF	TGCAGCGTTGATTTGGGGGCGTCTTACAATGAGCAGTTCTTC
TRBV7-2	-	TRBJ2-3	-	CASSFQGEDTQYF	TGTGCCAGCAGCTTTCAGGGAGAAGATACGCAGTATTTT
TRBV29-1	-	TRBJ1-2	-	CSVAADANYGYTF	TGCAGCGTTGCGGCAGATGCTAACTATGGCTACACCTTC
TRBV7-2	few	TRBJ2-1	-	CASSLGVGGEQFF	TGTGCCAGCAGCTTGGGGGTAGGGGGTGAGCAGTTCTTC
TRBV3-1	few	TRBJ2-3	-	CASSNSRTDTQYF	TGTGCCAGCAGCAATAGCAGGACAGATACGCAGTATTTT
TRBV29-1	-	TRBJ2-3	-	CSVDGARGAADTQYF	TGCAGCGTTGACGGGGCGAGGGGGGCGGCAGATACGCAGTATTTT
TRBV4-3	-	TRBJ2-3	TRBD2	CASSSSLTSGNTQYF	TGCGCCAGCAGCTCCAGCTTGACTAGCGGAAATACGCAGTATTTT
TRBV5-1	-	TRBJ2-1	TRBD1	CASSLGTTGIEQFF	TGCGCCAGCAGCTTGGGGACGACAGGGATTGAGCAGTTCTTC
TRBV7-9	-	TRBJ2-1	-	CASSLETRSNEQFF	TGTGCCAGCAGCTTAGAAACCAGATCAAATGAGCAGTTCTTC
TRBV10-3	few	TRBJ2-7	-	CAIRDSSAYEQYF	TGTGCCATCAGAGACAGCTCCGCCTACGAGCAGTACTTC
TRBV18	-	TRBJ2-3	TRBD2	CASSPPLASRTDTQYF	TGTGCCAGCTCACCACCACTAGCGTCCCGAACAGATACGCAGTATTTT
TRBV6-2/TRBV6-3	few	TRBJ2-3	TRBD2	CASSFVAGGTDTQYF	TGTGCCAGCAGTTTTGTAGCGGGAGGAACAGATACGCAGTATTTT
TRBV7-2	few	TRBJ2-7	TRBD2	CASSRMIAGGLYF	TGTGCCAGCAGCCGCATGATTGCGGGAGGTCTCTACTTC
TRBV7-2	-	TRBJ2-1	-	CASSLRGGGHENEQFF	TGTGCCAGCAGCTTAAGGGGAGGGGGACACGAGAATGAGCAGTTCTTC
TRBV7-8	few	TRBJ2-5	-	CASSQTRETQYF	TGTGCCAGCAGCCAGACTAGGGAGACCCAGTACTTC
TRBV6-1	few	TRBJ2-1	-	CASRDIGLSYNEQFF	TGTGCCAGCCGAGACATAGGGCTCTCCTACAATGAGCAGTTCTTC
TRBV4-3	-	TRBJ2-2	-	CASSQWKAGGELFF	TGCGCCAGCAGCCAATGGAAGGCGGGCGGGGAGCTGTTTTTT
TRBV5-1	many	TRBJ1-1	-	CASSFQEGTEAFF	TGCGCCAGCAGCTTTCAAGAAGGCACTGAAGCTTTCTTT
TRBV7-2	few	TRBJ1-2	-	CASSLRRHDGYTF	TGTGCCAGCAGCTTGAGGAGACACGATGGCTACACCTTC
TRBV6-1	-	TRBJ2-7	-	CASSEAKNLVYEQYF	TGTGCCAGCAGTGAAGCGAAGAATTTGGTTTACGAGCAGTACTTC
TRBV10-3	-	TRBJ1-1	-	CAISEGRVMNTEAFF	TGTGCCATCAGTGAGGGGAGAGTCATGAACACTGAAGCTTTCTTT
TRBV11-2	few	TRBJ2-2	TRBD1	CASSSIRDSHTGELFF	TGTGCCAGCAGCTCCATCCGGGACAGCCACACCGGGGAGCTGTTTTTT
TRBV5-1	-	TRBJ2-6	-	CASRLRPDSGANVLTF	TGCGCCAGCCGTCTCAGACCGGATTCTGGGGCCAACGTCCTGACTTTC
TRBV7-2	many	TRBJ2-7	-	CASRRGTHEQYF	TGTGCCAGCCGGAGGGGTACACACGAGCAGTACTTC
TRBV12-3/TRBV12-4	-	TRBJ2-4	-	CASSPGTAQYF	TGTGCCAGCAGTCCCGGGACCGCCCAGTACTTC
TRBV20-1	few	TRBJ2-1	-	CSAARLEQFF	TGCAGTGCAGCCCGTCTGGAGCAGTTCTTC
TRBV29-1	few	TRBJ2-5	-	CSGGTWGEETQYF	TGCAGCGGGGGTACATGGGGGGAAGAGACCCAGTACTTC
TRBV19	few	TRBJ2-2	TRBD2	CASSIGVWNPSGNTGELFF	TGTGCCAGTAGTATAGGGGTCTGGAACCCTAGCGGGAACACCGGGGAGCTGTTTTTT
TRBV20-1	-	TRBJ2-2	TRBD2	CSARTSPGTGELFF	TGCAGTGCTAGGACTAGCCCGGGGACCGGGGAGCTGTTTTTT
TRBV2	-	TRBJ2-4	-	CASSFGVLAKNIQYF	TGTGCCAGCAGTTTTGGGGTGCTAGCCAAAAACATTCAGTACTTC
TRBV30	once	TRBJ1-5	-	CAWSVGGDSNQPQHF	TGTGCCTGGAGTGTAGGCGGGGATAGCAATCAGCCCCAGCATTTT
TRBV5-1	many	TRBJ1-5	TRBD1	CASSPGQGGSNQPQHF	TGCGCCAGCAGCCCGGGACAGGGAGGGAGCAATCAGCCCCAGCATTTT
TRBV20-1	-	TRBJ2-5	-	CSAHRGGETQYF	TGCAGTGCCCATAGGGGAGGAGAGACCCAGTACTTC
TRBV28	few	TRBJ2-2	TRBD2	CASSLAGTVAWTGELFF	TGTGCCAGCAGTCTAGCGGGAACGGTAGCTTGGACCGGGGAGCTGTTTTTT
TRBV20-1	few	TRBJ2-1	-	CAGGNNEQFF	TGCGCGGGCGGGAACAATGAGCAGTTCTTC
TRBV29-1	-	TRBJ2-7	-	CSVRHPAGDGAYEQYF	TGCAGCGTTCGTCACCCGGCCGGGGACGGAGCCTACGAGCAGTACTTC
TRBV24-1	few	TRBJ2-1	TRBD2	CATSDLSPQEKAGGPTEQFF	TGTGCCACCAGTGATTTGTCTCCGCAAGAAAAAGCGGGAGGGCCCACTGAGCAGTTCTTC